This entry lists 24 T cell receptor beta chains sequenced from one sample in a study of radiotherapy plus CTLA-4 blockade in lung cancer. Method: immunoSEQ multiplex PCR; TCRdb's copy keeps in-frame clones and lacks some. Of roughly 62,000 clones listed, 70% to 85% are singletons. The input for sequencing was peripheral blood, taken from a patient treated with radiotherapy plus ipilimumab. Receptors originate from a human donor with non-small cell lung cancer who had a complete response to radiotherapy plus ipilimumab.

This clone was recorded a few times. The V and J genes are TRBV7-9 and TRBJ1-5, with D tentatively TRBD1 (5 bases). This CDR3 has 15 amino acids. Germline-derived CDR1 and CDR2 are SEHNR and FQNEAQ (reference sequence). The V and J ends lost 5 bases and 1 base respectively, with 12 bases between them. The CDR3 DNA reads TGTGCCAGCAGCCGAACAGGATTGAGCAATCAGCCCCAGCATTTT. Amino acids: CASSRTGLSNQPQHF.

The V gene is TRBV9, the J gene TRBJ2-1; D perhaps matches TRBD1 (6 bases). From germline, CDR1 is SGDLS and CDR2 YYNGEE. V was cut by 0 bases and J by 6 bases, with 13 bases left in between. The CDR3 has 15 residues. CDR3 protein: CASSVDRVGGNEQFF. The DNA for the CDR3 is TGTGCCAGCAGCGTAGACAGGGTGGGTGGCAATGAGCAGTTCTTC.

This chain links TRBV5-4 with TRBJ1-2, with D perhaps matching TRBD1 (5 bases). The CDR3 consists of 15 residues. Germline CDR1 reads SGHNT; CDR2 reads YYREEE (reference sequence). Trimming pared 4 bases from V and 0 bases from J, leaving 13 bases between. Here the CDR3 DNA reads TGTGCCAGCAGCGCCCCAGGGAAAACTAACTATGGCTACACCTTC. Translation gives CASSAPGKTNYGYTF.

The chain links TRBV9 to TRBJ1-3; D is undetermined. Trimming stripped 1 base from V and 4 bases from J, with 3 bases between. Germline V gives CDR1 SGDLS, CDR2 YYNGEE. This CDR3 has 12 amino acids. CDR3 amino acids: CASSVHGNTIYF. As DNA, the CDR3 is TGTGCCAGCAGCGTACACGGAAACACCATATATTTT.

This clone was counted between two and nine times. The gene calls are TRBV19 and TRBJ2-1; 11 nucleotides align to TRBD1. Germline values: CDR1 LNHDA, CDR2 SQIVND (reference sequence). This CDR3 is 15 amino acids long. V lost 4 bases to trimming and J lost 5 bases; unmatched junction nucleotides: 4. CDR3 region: CASSRGTGGNNEQFF. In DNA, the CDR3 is TGTGCCAGTAGTAGGGGGACAGGGGGTAACAATGAGCAGTTCTTC.

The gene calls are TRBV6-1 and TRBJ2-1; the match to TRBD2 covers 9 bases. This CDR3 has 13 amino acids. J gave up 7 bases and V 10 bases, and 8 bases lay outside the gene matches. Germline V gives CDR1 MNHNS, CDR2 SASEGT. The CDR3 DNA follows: TGTGCCACCCGAGGTCTAGCGGGAAATGAGCAGTTCTTC. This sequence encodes CATRGLAGNEQFF.

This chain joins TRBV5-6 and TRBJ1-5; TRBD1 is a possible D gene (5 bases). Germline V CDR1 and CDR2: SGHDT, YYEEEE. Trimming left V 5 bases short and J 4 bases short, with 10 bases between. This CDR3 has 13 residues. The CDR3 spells CASSGQGNQPQHF. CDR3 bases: TGTGCCAGCAGTGGGCAGGGAAATCAGCCCCAGCATTTT.

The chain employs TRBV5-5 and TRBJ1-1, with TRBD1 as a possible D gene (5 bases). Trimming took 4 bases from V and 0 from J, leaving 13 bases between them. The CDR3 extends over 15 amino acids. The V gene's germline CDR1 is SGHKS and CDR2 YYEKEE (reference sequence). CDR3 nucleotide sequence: TGTGCCAGCAGCCTGACCGGGACGGTGAACACTGAAGCTTTCTTT. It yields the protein CASSLTGTVNTEAFF.

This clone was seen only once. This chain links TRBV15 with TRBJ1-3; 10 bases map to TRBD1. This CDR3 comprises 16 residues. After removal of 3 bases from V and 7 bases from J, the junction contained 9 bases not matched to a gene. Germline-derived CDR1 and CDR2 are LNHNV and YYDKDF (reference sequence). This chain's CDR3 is CATSRSMRQGANTIYF. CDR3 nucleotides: TGTGCCACCAGCAGGTCCATGAGACAGGGGGCGAACACCATATATTTT.

The DNA of the CDR3 is TGTGCCAGCAGCCCACGGCCGGGGGCCTCAGAGACCCAGTACTTC. The encoded protein is CASSPRPGASETQYF. The rearrangement uses TRBV27 and TRBJ2-5, with D possibly being TRBD1 or TRBD2 (6 bases each). This CDR3 has 15 residues. Trimming removed 6 bases from V and 4 bases from J, with 18 bases in between. Germline V lookup: CDR1 MNHEY, CDR2 SMNVEV (reference sequence).

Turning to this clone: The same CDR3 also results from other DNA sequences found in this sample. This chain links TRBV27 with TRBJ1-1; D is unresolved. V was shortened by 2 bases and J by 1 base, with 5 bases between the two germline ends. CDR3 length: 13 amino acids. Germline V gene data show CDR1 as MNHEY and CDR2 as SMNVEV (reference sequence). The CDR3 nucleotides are TGTGCCAGCAGTTTAAGCAGGAACACTGAAGCTTTCTTT. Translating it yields CASSLSRNTEAFF.

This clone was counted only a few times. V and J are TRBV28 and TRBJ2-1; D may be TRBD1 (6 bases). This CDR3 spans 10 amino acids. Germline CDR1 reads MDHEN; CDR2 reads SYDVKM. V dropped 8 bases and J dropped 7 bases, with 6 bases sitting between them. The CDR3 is CASGQNEQFF. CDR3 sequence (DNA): TGTGCCAGCGGACAGAATGAGCAGTTCTTC. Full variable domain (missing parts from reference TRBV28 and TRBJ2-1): DVKVTQSSRYLVKRTGEKVFLECVQDMDHENMFWYRQDPGLGLRLIYFSYDVKMKEKGDIPEGYSVSREKKERFSLILESASTNQTSMYLCASGQNEQFFGPGTRLTVL.

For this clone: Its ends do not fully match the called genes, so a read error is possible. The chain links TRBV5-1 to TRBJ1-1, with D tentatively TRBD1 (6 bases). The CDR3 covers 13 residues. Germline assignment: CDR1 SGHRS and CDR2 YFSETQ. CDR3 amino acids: CASSLDVVDDRTF. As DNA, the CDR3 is TGCGCCAGCAGCTTGGACGTGGTGGACGACAGGACTTTT.

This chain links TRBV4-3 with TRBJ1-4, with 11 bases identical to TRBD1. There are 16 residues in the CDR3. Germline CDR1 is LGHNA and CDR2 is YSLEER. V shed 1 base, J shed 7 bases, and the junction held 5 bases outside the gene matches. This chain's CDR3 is CASSQARTGGVEKLFF. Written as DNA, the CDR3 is TGCGCCAGCAGCCAAGCTCGGACAGGGGGCGTTGAAAAACTGTTTTTT.

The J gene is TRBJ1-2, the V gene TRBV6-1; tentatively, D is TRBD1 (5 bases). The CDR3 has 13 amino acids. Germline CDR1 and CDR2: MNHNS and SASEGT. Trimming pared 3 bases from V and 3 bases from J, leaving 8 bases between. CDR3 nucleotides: TGTGCCAGCAGTGAGGGGGGGTACTATGGCTACACCTTC. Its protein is CASSEGGYYGYTF.

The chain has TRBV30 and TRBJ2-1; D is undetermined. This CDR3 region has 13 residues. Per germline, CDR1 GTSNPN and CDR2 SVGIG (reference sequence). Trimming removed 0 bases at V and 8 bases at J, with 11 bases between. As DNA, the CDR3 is TGTGCCTGGAGTGTCCCCCCCATCCATGAGCAGTTCTTC. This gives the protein CAWSVPPIHEQFF.

This chain's CDR3 is CASSPGTGKTYEQYF. The CDR3 coding sequence is TGTGCCAGCAGCCCCGGGACAGGGAAGACCTACGAGCAGTACTTC. This chain uses TRBV7-9 with TRBJ2-7, with 9 bases matching TRBD1. Germline CDR1 is SEHNR and CDR2 is FQNEAQ (reference sequence). The CDR3 totals 15 residues. V lost 5 bases to trimming and J lost 2 bases; unmatched junction nucleotides: 7.

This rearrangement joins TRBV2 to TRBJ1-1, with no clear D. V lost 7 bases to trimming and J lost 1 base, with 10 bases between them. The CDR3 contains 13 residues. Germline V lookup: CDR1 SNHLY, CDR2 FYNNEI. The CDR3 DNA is TGTGCCAGCAATCGAAGCCCGAACACTGAAGCTTTCTTT. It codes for CASNRSPNTEAFF.

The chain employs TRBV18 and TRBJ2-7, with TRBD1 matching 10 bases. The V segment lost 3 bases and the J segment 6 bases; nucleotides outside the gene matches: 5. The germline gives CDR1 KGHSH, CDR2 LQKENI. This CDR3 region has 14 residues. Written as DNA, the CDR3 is TGTGCCAGCTCACCGGGACAGGGGAGTACCGAGCAGTACTTC. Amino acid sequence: CASSPGQGSTEQYF.

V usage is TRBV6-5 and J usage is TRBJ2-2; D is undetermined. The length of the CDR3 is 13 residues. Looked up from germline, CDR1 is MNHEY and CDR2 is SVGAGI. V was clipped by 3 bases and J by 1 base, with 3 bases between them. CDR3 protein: CASSYENTGELFF. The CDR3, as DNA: TGTGCCAGCAGTTATGAGAACACCGGGGAGCTGTTTTTT.

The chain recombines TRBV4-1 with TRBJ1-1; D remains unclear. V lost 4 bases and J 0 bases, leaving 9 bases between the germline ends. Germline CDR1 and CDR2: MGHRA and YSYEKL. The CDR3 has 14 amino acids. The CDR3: CASSREGLNTEAFF. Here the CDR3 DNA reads TGCGCCAGCAGCCGAGAGGGCTTGAACACTGAAGCTTTCTTT.

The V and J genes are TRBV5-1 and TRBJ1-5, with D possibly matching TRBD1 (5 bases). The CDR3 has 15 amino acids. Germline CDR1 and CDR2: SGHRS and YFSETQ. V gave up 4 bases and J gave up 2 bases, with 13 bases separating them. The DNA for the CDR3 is TGCGCCAGCAGCCCGTCCCCAGGGCGCAATCAGCCCCAGCATTTT. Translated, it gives CASSPSPGRNQPQHF.

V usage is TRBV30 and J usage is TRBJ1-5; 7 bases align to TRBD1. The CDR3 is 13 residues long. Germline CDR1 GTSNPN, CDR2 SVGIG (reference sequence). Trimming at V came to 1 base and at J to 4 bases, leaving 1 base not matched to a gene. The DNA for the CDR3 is TGTGCCTGGAGTGCGACAGGGAATCAGCCCCAGCATTTT. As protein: CAWSATGNQPQHF.

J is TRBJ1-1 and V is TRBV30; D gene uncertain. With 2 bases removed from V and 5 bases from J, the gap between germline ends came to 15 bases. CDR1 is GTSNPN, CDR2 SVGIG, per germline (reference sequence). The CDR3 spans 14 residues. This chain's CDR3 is CAWSRPGLRTEAFF. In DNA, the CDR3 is TGTGCCTGGAGTAGACCCGGGCTTAGGACTGAAGCTTTCTTT.